These T cell receptor beta chains were read from a single sample in a study of T-cell reconstitution after alpha-beta-depleted transplantation in children. TCRdb called the PCR reads again in MiXCR, with one record for every CDR3 protein. The sample holds about 5,800 distinct CDR3 sequences, 15% to 17% seen once. Here the sequenced sample was PBMCs, mostly from graft donor cells, taken 180 days after TCRalphabeta/CD19-depleted stem cell transplant. The receptors derive from a patient under 10 years old who had a stem cell transplant for inherited bone marrow failure, so the T cells may come from the graft donor. CDR3s include the opening cysteine and the closing phenylalanine or tryptophan. Fields, in order: V gene, J gene, clone size, D gene, CDR3 protein, CDR3 DNA. D genes are given only for firm matches. Not all rows give a size; the values are once, few, many and, for expanded clones, a class.

>TRBV5-1|TRBJ2-3|many|TRBD2
CASSSGSVETDTQYF
TGCGCCAGTTCTAGCGGGAGTGTCGAGACAGATACGCAGTATTTT
>TRBV7-9|TRBJ2-5|many|TRBD1
CASSSGQGAGETQYF
TGTGCCAGCAGCTCGGGACAGGGGGCCGGTGAGACCCAGTACTTC
>TRBV6-1|TRBJ2-1|few|NA
CASKYGNFDNEQFF
TGTGCCAGCAAATACGGGAACTTTGACAATGAGCAGTTCTTC
>TRBV4-3|TRBJ2-7|many|NA
CASSRGRGAYEQYF
TGCGCCAGCAGCAGGGGCAGGGGAGCCTACGAGCAGTACTTC
>TRBV7-9|TRBJ1-4|many|NA
CASSLDSEKLFF
TGTGCCAGCAGCTTAGACAGCGAAAAACTGTTTTTT
>TRBV5-1|TRBJ1-5|many|TRBD1
CASSSNTGDQPQHF
TGCGCCAGCAGCTCAAATACAGGGGATCAGCCCCAGCATTTT
>TRBV12-3/TRBV12-4|TRBJ2-2|NA|NA
CASSSTGRDTGELFF
TGTGCCAGCAGTTCGACAGGACGCGACACCGGGGAGCTGTTTTTT
>TRBV5-1|TRBJ2-1|many|TRBD2
CASSYGLVTYNEQFF
TGCGCCAGCAGCTATGGACTAGTCACCTACAATGAGCAGTTCTTC
>TRBV15|TRBJ2-1|once|TRBD2
CATSRDLAGVRDEQFF
TGTGCCACCAGCAGAGATCTAGCGGGAGTGAGAGATGAGCAGTTCTTC
>TRBV7-2|TRBJ2-3|many|TRBD1
CASSLQGADTQYF
TGTGCCAGCAGCTTACAGGGGGCAGATACGCAGTATTTT
>TRBV5-6|TRBJ2-5|many|NA
CASTFQITHRRAETQYF
TGTGCCAGCACCTTTCAGATCACACACCGACGTGCCGAGACCCAGTACTTC
>TRBV24-1|TRBJ2-1|many|TRBD1
CATSDTGTGFSGEQFF
TGTGCCACCAGTGACACCGGGACAGGGTTTTCGGGTGAGCAGTTCTTC
>TRBV6-6|TRBJ1-4|many|NA
CASSTNNEKLFF
TGTGCCAGCAGTACCAATAATGAAAAACTGTTTTTT
>TRBV7-8|TRBJ2-1|many|NA
CASLRESFPYNEQFF
TGTGCCAGCTTAAGGGAGAGCTTTCCCTACAATGAGCAGTTCTTC
>TRBV20-1|TRBJ2-4|NA|NA
CSATIEEAKNIQYF
TGCAGTGCTACTATAGAAGAAGCCAAAAACATTCAGTACTTC
>TRBV20-1|TRBJ1-1|many|NA
CSARDFGGNTEAFF
TGCAGTGCTAGAGATTTTGGCGGGAACACTGAAGCTTTCTTT
>TRBV5-1|TRBJ2-3|many|NA
CASSPRTATDTQYF
TGCGCCAGCAGCCCACGGACTGCCACAGATACGCAGTATTTT
>TRBV6-2/TRBV6-3|TRBJ1-5|many|NA
CASSYPQGARNQPQHF
TGTGCCAGCAGTTACCCACAGGGTGCTCGCAATCAGCCCCAGCATTTT
>TRBV7-2|TRBJ2-1|many|NA
CASSLRSNEQFF
TGTGCCAGCAGCCTCCGGTCGAATGAGCAGTTCTTC
>TRBV12-3/TRBV12-4|TRBJ2-5|many|NA
CASRRDREQETQYF
TGTGCCAGCAGGCGGGACAGAGAACAAGAGACCCAGTACTTC
>TRBV6-1|TRBJ1-1|many|TRBD1
CASSLRPFRGQVRNTEAFF
TGTGCCAGCAGTCTCCGCCCATTCAGGGGGCAGGTTCGGAACACTGAAGCTTTCTTT
>TRBV18|TRBJ1-1|many|NA
CASSPGLNRVNTEAFF
TGTGCCAGCTCACCAGGCTTAAACAGGGTGAACACTGAAGCTTTCTTT
>TRBV12-3/TRBV12-4|TRBJ1-1|medium-sized|NA
CASTLMVNTEAFF
TGTGCCAGCACTTTAATGGTGAACACTGAAGCTTTCTTT
>TRBV7-9|TRBJ1-1|many|NA
CASSPGLNTEAFF
TGTGCCAGCAGCCCGGGGCTGAACACTGAAGCTTTCTTT
>TRBV5-1|TRBJ2-1|many|TRBD2
CASSWGTRAVQFF
TGCGCCAGCAGCTGGGGGACTAGGGCGGTGCAGTTCTTC
>TRBV7-9|TRBJ1-2|many|NA
CASSPSVGGFYGYTF
TGTGCCAGCAGCCCATCCGTGGGGGGATTCTATGGCTACACCTTC
>TRBV7-9|TRBJ2-7|many|NA
CASSFTGITYEQYF
TGTGCCAGCAGTTTTACCGGGATCACCTACGAGCAGTACTTC
>TRBV6-1|TRBJ2-7|many|NA
CASSEGLGSYEQYF
TGTGCCAGCAGTGAGGGACTTGGCTCCTACGAGCAGTACTTC
>TRBV25-1|TRBJ2-1|NA|TRBD2
CASRDRGGNEQFF
TGTGCCAGCAGAGACCGGGGGGGGAATGAGCAGTTCTTC
>TRBV7-9|TRBJ2-5|many|TRBD2
CASSLREAGPYQETQYF
TGTGCCAGCAGCCTCCGGGAGGCAGGGCCGTACCAAGAGACCCAGTACTTC
>TRBV20-1|TRBJ2-7|many|NA
CSARALGVSIYEQYF
TGCAGTGCTAGAGCCCTTGGGGTATCGATTTACGAGCAGTACTTC
>TRBV28|TRBJ2-7|many|TRBD1
CASSSGQGYEQYF
TGTGCCAGCAGTTCCGGACAGGGCTACGAGCAGTACTTC
>TRBV5-1|TRBJ2-1|many|TRBD2
CASSPGLAGMYNEQFF
TGCGCCAGCAGCCCCGGACTAGCGGGAATGTACAATGAGCAGTTCTTC
>TRBV3-1|TRBJ2-7|many|TRBD1
CASKATGTYEQYF
TGTGCCAGCAAGGCGACAGGGACCTACGAGCAGTACTTC
>TRBV4-1|TRBJ2-1|many|NA
CASSQVSADPSYNEQFF
TGCGCCAGCAGCCAAGTATCTGCGGACCCCAGCTACAATGAGCAGTTCTTC
>TRBV7-9|TRBJ1-5|many|NA
CASSLTDSNQPQHF
TGTGCCAGCAGCCTGACAGATAGCAATCAGCCCCAGCATTTT
>TRBV4-1|TRBJ2-3|many|NA
CASSRGISSTDTQYF
TGCGCCAGCAGCCGCGGGATTTCTAGCACAGATACGCAGTATTTT